This TCR beta chain derives from a study of T cell responses to AZD1222 COVID-19 vaccine. Overall study findings and caveats: At baseline, seropositivity was found in only a handful of AZD1222 recipients. No day 14 peak samples; only post-peak repertoires were characterized. Spike was spanned by vaccine-associated CD4 TCRs, which were dominant at 160-218 and 743-854.

For this clone: The target antigen is unknown.

Sequencing used immunoSEQ multiplex PCR; TCRdb keeps in-frame clones, though not all of them. The sample lists around 28,000 clones, approximately 78% occurring once. The CDR3 totals 15 residues. With V trimmed by 3 bases and J by 3 bases, 6 bases remained unmatched. The germline gives CDR1 MNHEY, CDR2 SVGAGI. The gene calls are TRBV6-5 and TRBJ2-5; 8 nucleotides agree with TRBD2. Here the sequenced sample was peripheral blood, taken on day 0 of AZD1222 vaccination. The sequence was obtained from an adult in good health. CDR3 loop: CASSYVSGGKETQYF. In DNA form, the CDR3 reads TGTGCCAGCAGTTATGTGAGCGGGGGAAAAGAGACCCAGTACTTC.